Listed below are T cell receptor beta chains from one sample, sequenced in a study of shared clonotypes between healthy human individuals. The assay was immunoSEQ multiplex PCR, and TCRdb's table has in-frame clones only and misses some. The sample has approximately 600,000 clones, approximately 95% seen once. Material for sequencing was naive CD8+ T cells sorted from blood. The receptors derive from a woman aged 25-40 years in good health. Each CDR3 is given without its conserved first and last residue.

cdr3_length v_call cdr3_aa
10 TRBV6-1 ASSLVGNEQF
14 TRBV29-1 SVDSGGGVLNYGYT
17 TRBV19 ASRKPGLDSWGKMGEQY
12 TRBV28 ASSLDRWEETQY
13 TRBV7-9 ASSLALVAQETQY
14 TRBV13 ASSRTGDFMNTEAF
16 TRBV19 ASREPFLGAANTGELF
13 TRBV10-2 ASSWDRGMNTEAF
13 TRBV4-1 ASSAGTVSNQPQH
15 TRBV7-9 ASSLGLLAGPTGELF
10 TRBV5-4 ASSFGQGDPS
10 TRBV11-2 ASSPSWDEAF
9 TRBV13 ASSGGETQY
10 TRBV27 ASSLDGSEAF
11 TRBV14 ASSLGRQETQY
10 TRBV6-5 ATLSGALGYT
15 TRBV27 ASSPTSGTARLYEQY
14 TRBV15 ATSRGGYDGFQPQH
11 TRBV27 ASSLGTAYGYT
14 TRBV19 ASSDPRRPYNEKLF
15 TRBV21-1 ASSKNVGQGFTGELF
12 TRBV28 ASSSFSGSSEQY
11 TRBV28 ASSYMDTGELF
13 TRBV13 ASSPLGETTDTQY
12 TRBV13 ASSLQRGGTEQF
10 TRBV29-1 SVVGTTSEQY
14 TRBV18 ASSPVFSGNSYEQY
12 TRBV14 ASSQDSWYYGYT
12 TRBV5-1 ASSLGTYTDTQY
10 TRBV9 ASSVEAGELF
14 TRBV2 ASIKDRGLSTGELF
14 TRBV4-2 ASSPYSGSDQGTQY
11 TRBV27 ASSLSDGWPQH
11 TRBV28 ASSLSGFHEQY
12 TRBV28 ASKETGLGQPQH
14 TRBV6-1 ASSEESSGGSYEQY
12 TRBV13 ASSSTTGAYGYT
13 TRBV14 ASSQDRGGPYEQY
16 TRBV13 ASSPGGAGGRGYNEQF
12 TRBV28 ASSLLAGEEKLF
11 TRBV13 ASTSRGAGEQY
13 TRBV30 AWSPGQGIADTQY
14 TRBV27 ASSLSAGSSYNEQF
11 TRBV7-9 ASSLADERAQY
13 TRBV19 ASSISGGASYEQY
14 TRBV6-1 ASSEAPGLDLYEQY
10 TRBV11-2 ASSSTGGEQY
12 TRBV13 ASSLPGVSYEQY
15 TRBV23-1 ASSQSTVQGTRDEQY
13 TRBV11-2 ASSLGQGSYNEQF
13 TRBV19 ASSTRDRGSDEQY
14 TRBV13 ASSLRGGHSGNTIY
13 TRBV28 ASSLRGLGGNTIY